This T cell receptor beta chain was observed in a study of T-cell reconstitution after alpha-beta-depleted transplantation in children. Only one count was recorded for this clonotype. A junction boundary mismatches the germline segment, possibly from a read error. A TCRbeta library incorporating unique molecular identifiers was prepared. TCRdb re-derived calls from the PCR reads in MiXCR, one entry per CDR3 protein. The profile shows about 500,000 distinct CDR3 sequences, about 33% of them singletons. CDR3 size: 13 residues. The V gene's germline CDR1 is ENHRY and CDR2 SYGVKD. Sample: PBMCs from the stem cell graft donor, taken from the stem cell graft. The chain is built from TRBV10-3 and TRBJ1-1; the D is unclear. The TCR originated in a human donor who donated a stem cell graft to a child with aplastic anemia. Here the CDR3 DNA reads TGTGGCATCAGTGAGTCGAATGGGAATGAAGCTTTCTTT. Translating gives CGISESNGNEAFF.